This T cell receptor beta chain was sequenced during a study of T-cell reconstitution after alpha-beta-depleted transplantation in children. Preparing the TCRbeta library involved the use of unique molecular identifiers. Via MiXCR, TCRdb re-called the PCR reads, giving one row per CDR3 protein. The sample has 350,000 to 450,000 distinct CDR3 sequences; 20% are singletons. The V segment lost 6 bases and the J segment 8 bases; nucleotides outside the gene matches: 6. This CDR3 region has 13 residues. This receptor was taken from a human donor who donated a stem cell graft to a child with acute myeloid leukemia. This specimen was PBMCs from the stem cell graft donor, taken from the stem cell graft. The chain joins TRBV12-3 or TRBV12-4 to TRBJ2-2; 7 bases are a match to TRBD2. This chain's CDR3 is CASSPTSAGELFF. The CDR3 region has the DNA TGTGCCAGCAGCCCCACTAGCGCTGGGGAGCTGTTTTTT.